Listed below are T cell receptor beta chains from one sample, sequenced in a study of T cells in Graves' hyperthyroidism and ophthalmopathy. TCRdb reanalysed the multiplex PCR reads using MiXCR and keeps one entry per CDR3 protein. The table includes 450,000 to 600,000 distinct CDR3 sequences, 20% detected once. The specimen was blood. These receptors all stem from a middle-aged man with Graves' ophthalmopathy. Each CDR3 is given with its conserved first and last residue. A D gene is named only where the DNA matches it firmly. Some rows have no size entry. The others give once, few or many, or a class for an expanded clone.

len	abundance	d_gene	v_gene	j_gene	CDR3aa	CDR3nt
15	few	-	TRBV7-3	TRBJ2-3	CASSLRGGGPDTQYF	TGTGCCAGCAGCTTACGTGGGGGGGGGCCGGATACGCAGTATTTT
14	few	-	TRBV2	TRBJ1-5	CASSEQGTGQPQHF	TGTGCCAGCAGTGAACAGGGGACGGGTCAGCCCCAGCATTTT
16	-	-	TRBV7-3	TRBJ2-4	CASSLEASCIINIQYF	TGTGCCAGCAGCTTAGAGGCTAGCTGTATAATAAACATTCAGTACTTC
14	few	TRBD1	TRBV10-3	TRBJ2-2	CAIGGQHLDGELFF	TGTGCCATCGGGGGACAGCACTTGGACGGGGAGCTGTTTTTT
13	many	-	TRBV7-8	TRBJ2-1	CASSPFDLNEQFF	TGTGCCAGCAGCCCCTTCGACCTAAATGAGCAGTTCTTC
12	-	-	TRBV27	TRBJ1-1	CASSLVGSEAFF	TGTGCCAGCAGTTTAGTGGGATCTGAAGCTTTCTTT
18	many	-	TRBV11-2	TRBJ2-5	CASSSYQFRERNQETQYF	TGTGCCAGCAGCTCGTACCAATTTAGGGAACGGAACCAAGAGACCCAGTACTTC
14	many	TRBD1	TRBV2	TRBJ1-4	CASLLTGGTEKLFF	TGTGCCAGCCTGTTGACAGGGGGGACTGAAAAACTGTTTTTT
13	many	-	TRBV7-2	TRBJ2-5	CASSLSRQETQYF	TGTGCCAGCAGTTTATCCAGGCAAGAGACCCAGTACTTC
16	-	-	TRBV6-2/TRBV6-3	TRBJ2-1	CASSYAEPRNGNEQFF	TGTGCCAGCAGTTACGCTGAGCCGCGGAATGGCAATGAGCAGTTCTTC
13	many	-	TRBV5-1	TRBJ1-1	CASSLARQTEAFF	TGCGCCAGCAGCTTGGCAAGACAGACAGAAGCTTTCTTT
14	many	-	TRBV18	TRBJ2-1	CASSQGFSYNEQFF	TGTGCCAGCTCACAGGGTTTTAGCTACAATGAGCAGTTCTTC
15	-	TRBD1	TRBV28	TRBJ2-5	CASNNRGAVFGTQYF	TGTGCCAGCAACAACAGGGGCGCAGTGTTCGGGACCCAGTACTTC
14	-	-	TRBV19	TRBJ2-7	CASSIFGVPYEQYF	TGTGCCAGTAGTATTTTTGGGGTCCCCTACGAGCAGTACTTC
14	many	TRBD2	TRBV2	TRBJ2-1	CALGLAAAYNEQFF	TGTGCCTTGGGACTAGCGGCCGCCTACAATGAGCAGTTCTTC
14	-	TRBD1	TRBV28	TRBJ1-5	CASSPDRENQPQHF	TGTGCCAGCAGTCCTGACAGGGAGAATCAGCCCCAGCATTTT